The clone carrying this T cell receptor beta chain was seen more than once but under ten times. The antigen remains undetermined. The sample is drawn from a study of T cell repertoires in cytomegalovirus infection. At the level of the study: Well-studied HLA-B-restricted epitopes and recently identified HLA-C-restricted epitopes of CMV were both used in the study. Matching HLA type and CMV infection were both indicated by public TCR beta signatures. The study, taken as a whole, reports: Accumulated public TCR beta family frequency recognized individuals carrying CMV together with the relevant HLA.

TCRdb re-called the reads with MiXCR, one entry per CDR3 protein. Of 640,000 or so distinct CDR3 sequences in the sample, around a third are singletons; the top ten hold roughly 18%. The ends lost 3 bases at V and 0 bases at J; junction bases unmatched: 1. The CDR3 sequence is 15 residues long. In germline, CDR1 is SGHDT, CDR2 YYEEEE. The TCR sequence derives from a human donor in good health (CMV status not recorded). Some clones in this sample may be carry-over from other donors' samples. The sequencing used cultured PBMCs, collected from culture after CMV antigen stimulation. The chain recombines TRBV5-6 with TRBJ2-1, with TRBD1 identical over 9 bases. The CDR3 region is CASSWDRVSYNEQFF. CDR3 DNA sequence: TGTGCCAGCAGCTGGGACAGGGTCTCCTACAATGAGCAGTTCTTC. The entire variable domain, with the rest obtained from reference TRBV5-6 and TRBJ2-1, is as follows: DAGVTQSPTHLIKTRGQQVTLRCSPKSGHDTVSWYQQALGQGPQFIFQYYEEEERQRGNFPDRFSGHQFPNYSSELNVNALLLGDSALYLCASSWDRVSYNEQFFGPGTRLTVL.